This entry concerns a single T cell receptor (beta chain). Its antigen remains unidentified. The data stem from a study of shared clonotypes between healthy human individuals. General observations from the study: Among non-shared clonotypes, generation probabilities were lower than among those shared by all four donors.

The repertoire was sequenced with immunoSEQ multiplex PCR; TCRdb's copy has only in-frame clones and lacks some. This sample has 2 million to 3 million clones; approximately 93% occur once, and the top ten carry 0.36%. Germline V gene sequence: CDR1 MDHEN, CDR2 SYDVKM. This CDR3 is built from 15 residues. V lost 4 bases and J lost 1, with 12 bases in between. The TCR originated in a man aged 18 to 30 in good health. Some clones in this sample may be carry-over from other donors' samples. The material sequenced was naive CD4+ T cells from PBMCs. Subset: CD45RA+ positively selected. The chain couples TRBV28 to TRBJ2-3; possibly TRBD1 for D (6 bases). The CDR3 DNA follows: TGTGCCAGCAGTTCTCTACAGGGAGGCACAGATACGCAGTATTTT. Translated: CASSSLQGGTDTQYF. The full variable domain, completed using reference TRBV28 and TRBJ2-3, is DVKVTQSSRYLVKRTGEKVFLECVQDMDHENMFWYRQDPGLGLRLIYFSYDVKMKEKGDIPEGYSVSREKKERFSLILESASTNQTSMYLCASSSLQGGTDTQYFGPGTRLTVL.